The T cell receptor (beta chain) described here comes from a study of cytomegalovirus exposure and HLA in healthy donors. Study overall: Among around 180 million T cells, an earlier analysis found roughly 100 million unique TCR beta sequences. Study findings and constraints: Diagnosis of cytomegalovirus status made by the classifier reportedly showed high specificity and sensitivity. Some TCR beta chains (about 180 of them) were listed as cytomegalovirus-associated.

Germline CDR1 reads SGDLS; CDR2 reads YYNGEE. V dropped 0 bases and J dropped 6; count of bases not matched to a gene: 5. This CDR3 has 15 amino acids. On this clone: Antigen specificity is unknown.

PCR employed 60 Vbeta and 13 Jbeta primers. Produced via immunoSEQ multiplex PCR; TCRdb's table is partial and in-frame only. The sample table sets out some 120,000 clones. The rearrangement joins TRBV9 to TRBJ1-2; 10 bases are shared with TRBD1. This sequence originates from a man aged 35-49 years in good health and CMV-seronegative. Sequenced sample: PBMCs. CDR3 amino acids: CASSVGDRGAHGYTF. In DNA, the CDR3 is TGTGCCAGCAGCGTAGGGGACAGGGGCGCCCATGGCTACACCTTC. Variable domain in full (rest from reference TRBV9 and TRBJ1-2): DSGVTQTPKHLITATGQRVTLRCSPRSGDLSVYWYQQSLDQGLQFLIQYYNGEERAKGNILERFSAQQFPDLHSELNLSSLELGDSALYFCASSVGDRGAHGYTFGSGTRLTVV.